The 15 T cell receptor beta chains in this list originate from one sample, sequenced in a study of blood T cell repertoires in COVID-19. The data were produced by immunoSEQ multiplex PCR, yet TCRdb's version contains in-frame clones alone and is incomplete. The data contain 200,000 to 250,000 clones, 80% to 85% of them singletons. The sequencing input was peripheral blood. The receptor source for this set is a man aged 30-40 years with active or convalescent COVID-19.

The chain recombines TRBV18 with TRBJ2-4; D uncertain. This CDR3 is built from 15 residues. Germline lookup yields CDR1 KGHSH and CDR2 LQKENI. The germline V and J ends were trimmed by 0 bases and 0 bases, with 6 bases remaining between them. In DNA form, the CDR3 reads TGTGCCAGCTCACCACCGGCCACAGCCAAAAACATTCAGTACTTC. This translates into CASSPPATAKNIQYF.

This clone was seen a single time. The rearrangement links TRBV5-5 to TRBJ2-3; D is unclear. Trimming removed 4 bases from V and 0 bases from J, with 9 bases in between. This CDR3 has 14 residues. In germline, CDR1 is SGHKS, CDR2 YYEKEE (reference sequence). The CDR3 DNA sequence: TGTGCCAGCAGCCCGGGTACTAGCACAGATACGCAGTATTTT. It is translated as CASSPGTSTDTQYF.

The rearrangement links TRBV6-5 to TRBJ2-3; 7 bases align to TRBD2. The CDR3 spans 14 residues. CDR1 is MNHEY, CDR2 SVGAGI, per germline. The J segment lost 1 base and the V segment lost 8 bases, leaving 6 bases of the junction unmatched. Here the CDR3 reads CASCSGTCTDTQYF. The CDR3 DNA is TGTGCCAGCTGCAGCGGGACCTGCACAGATACGCAGTATTTT.

This clone was seen a single time. This chain uses TRBV7-9 with TRBJ1-1; tentative D call: TRBD1 (5 bases). This CDR3 has 17 amino acids. V lost 6 bases and J 0 bases, leaving 20 bases between the germline ends. In germline, CDR1 is SEHNR, CDR2 FQNEAQ (reference sequence). This CDR3 is CASRPRQILQVNTEAFF. DNA of the CDR3: TGTGCCAGCAGACCTCGACAGATTCTTCAGGTGAACACTGAAGCTTTCTTT.

The J gene is TRBJ1-3, the V gene TRBV27; no firm D call. This CDR3 has 15 amino acids. Germline V lookup: CDR1 MNHEY, CDR2 SMNVEV (reference sequence). The V end lost 5 bases, the J end lost 0 bases, and 11 bases lay between the germline ends. The CDR3 nucleotides are TGTGCCAGCAGTCAAAGACTGACCTCTGGAAACACCATATATTTT. It is translated as CASSQRLTSGNTIYF.

There are a few counts of this clone. The rearrangement links TRBV15 to TRBJ2-7; D is possibly TRBD2 (7 bases). V was cut by 0 bases and J by 0 bases, with 21 bases left in between. CDR1 LNHNV and CDR2 YYDKDF come from the germline V gene (reference sequence). The CDR3 extends over 19 amino acids. CDR3 in DNA: TGTGCCACCAGCAGAGATCGCGGCGGGGGCAGCGGCAGCTCCTACGAGCAGTACTTC. Translating it yields CATSRDRGGGSGSSYEQYF. The full variable domain, its missing parts supplied by reference TRBV15 and TRBJ2-7, is DAMVIQNPRYQVTQFGKPVTLSCSQTLNHNVMYWYQQKSSQAPKLLFHYYDKDFNNEADTPDNFQSRRPNTSFCFLDIRSPGLGDTAMYLCATSRDRGGGSGSSYEQYFGPGTRLTVT.

The sample holds a few counts of this clone. The genes are TRBV24-1 and TRBJ2-3; 10 positions match TRBD1. Trimming cost V 4 bases and J 4 bases; bases outside gene matches: 7. CDR1 is KGHDR and CDR2 is SFDVKD in the germline V gene. The CDR3 is 16 amino acids. CDR3 sequence: CATSDPVTGGSDTQYF. The CDR3 coding sequence is TGTGCCACCAGTGACCCTGTGACAGGGGGCTCAGATACGCAGTATTTT.

This sequence joins TRBV5-4 and TRBJ2-3; D not certain. Trimming removed 1 base at V and 2 bases at J, with 8 bases between. CDR1 is SGHNT, CDR2 YYREEE, per germline (reference sequence). The CDR3 is 14 amino acids. The CDR3 loop reads CASSLSEATDTQYF. The CDR3 nucleotides read TGTGCCAGCAGCTTGAGTGAGGCCACAGATACGCAGTATTTT. Full variable domain (rest looked up from reference TRBV5-4 and TRBJ2-3): ETGVTQSPTHLIKTRGQQVTLRCSSQSGHNTVSWYQQALGQGPQFIFQYYREEENGRGNFPPRFSGLQFPNYSSELNVNALELDDSALYLCASSLSEATDTQYFGPGTRLTVL.

The chain joins TRBV5-1 to TRBJ1-2; TRBD1 aligns across 7 bases. Germline lookup yields CDR1 SGHRS and CDR2 YFSETQ. The CDR3 length is 15 residues. The V segment lost 4 bases and the J segment 0 bases; nucleotides outside the gene matches: 6. The CDR3 DNA reads as TGCGCCAGCAGCCGGACAGGAATGGCTAACTATGGCTACACCTTC. Translated, it gives CASSRTGMANYGYTF.

The CDR3 protein is CSVARARGTDTQYF. For the CDR3, the DNA is TGCAGCGTTGCCCGAGCGAGGGGCACAGATACGCAGTATTTT. This rearrangement joins TRBV29-1 to TRBJ2-3, with D possibly being TRBD2 (5 bases). The CDR3 consists of 14 residues. Trimming pared 4 bases from V and 1 base from J, leaving 12 bases between. Germline V gives CDR1 SQVTM, CDR2 ANQGSEA.

This chain links TRBV6-1 with TRBJ2-3, with D possibly matching TRBD2 (6 bases). Trimming took off 2 bases at V and 0 bases at J, with 15 bases between the two ends. Per germline, CDR1 MNHNS and CDR2 SASEGT. This CDR3 is 17 amino acids long. CDR3 protein: CASSEIAGSGSTDTQYF. The CDR3 nucleotides read TGTGCCAGCAGTGAAATCGCGGGGAGTGGGAGCACAGATACGCAGTATTTT.

This chain connects TRBV2 to TRBJ2-1; 16 bases align to TRBD2. Germline-derived CDR1 and CDR2 are SNHLY and FYNNEI. With 4 bases clipped from V and 7 bases from J, the junction kept 1 base outside the gene matches. CDR3 length equals 15 residues. This CDR3 reads CASSGGLAGGNEQFF. The DNA of the CDR3 is TGTGCCAGCAGTGGGGGACTAGCGGGAGGGAATGAGCAGTTCTTC.

The chain is built from TRBV24-1 and TRBJ2-7; the match to TRBD1 covers 8 bases. This CDR3 region has 16 residues. Germline CDR1 reads KGHDR; CDR2 reads SFDVKD. V shed 4 bases, J shed 1 base, and the junction held 8 bases outside the gene matches. The CDR3 DNA sequence: TGTGCCACCAGTGACCCACCGGGACAGGCGTCCTACGAGCAGTACTTC. It specifies CATSDPPGQASYEQYF.

This clone was seen a single time. V and J are TRBV13 and TRBJ2-5, with TRBD1 matching 7 bases. V trimming: 2 bases; J trimming: 5 bases; junction bases outside the gene matches: 5. Germline V gene sequence: CDR1 PRHDT, CDR2 FYEKMQ (reference sequence). The CDR3 is 14 residues long. As DNA, the CDR3 is TGTGCCAGCAGCTTACGACAGGGACAGGAGACCCAGTACTTC. The encoded protein is CASSLRQGQETQYF.

This clone was recorded a few times. V usage is TRBV4-1 and J usage is TRBJ2-2; 12 nucleotides line up with TRBD2. Germline lookup yields CDR1 MGHRA and CDR2 YSYEKL. V gave up 1 base and J gave up 9 bases; unmatched junction bases: 6. CDR3 length equals 16 residues. The CDR3 sequence: CASSQVASGGARELFF. The CDR3 DNA reads TGCGCCAGCAGCCAAGTAGCTAGCGGGGGGGCCAGGGAGCTGTTTTTT.